The sequence of this T cell receptor (beta chain) was determined in a study of cytomegalovirus exposure and HLA in healthy donors. This clone was seen just once. This CDR3 spans 15 amino acids. CDR1 and CDR2 (germline): SGHDN, FVKESK. The V gene lost 6 bases and the J gene lost 2 bases, with 16 bases spanning the gap. The PCR was carried out with 60 Vbeta primers and 13 Jbeta primers. Assay used: immunoSEQ multiplex PCR; TCRdb lists only in-frame clones, some missing. This table holds 150,000 or so clones, 77% found once. Sequenced: PBMCs. V is TRBV14 and J is TRBJ1-1; TRBD1 might be the D (6 bases). This clonotype was sampled from a male donor in good health and CMV-seropositive. The CDR3 sequence is CASSLAGTPNTEAFF. The CDR3 DNA follows: TGTGCCAGCAGTTTAGCCGGGACACCAAACACTGAAGCTTTCTTT.